This T cell receptor beta chain originates from a study of T-cell reconstitution after alpha-beta-depleted transplantation in children. Unique molecular identifiers were used to barcode this TCRbeta library. TCRdb called the PCR reads again in MiXCR, with one record for every CDR3 protein. The sample has 700,000 to 850,000 distinct CDR3 sequences; roughly 15% are singletons. This clonotype was picked up a small number of times. This clonotype was sampled from a male patient between 5 and 17 years old who had a stem cell transplant for acute lymphoblastic leukemia, so the T cells may come from the graft donor. The material was PBMCs, mostly from graft donor cells, obtained 360 days after TCRalphabeta/CD19-depleted stem cell transplant.

The CDR3: CASSFSGTRDLWDEQYF. The CDR3 bases are TGTGCCAGCAGCTTTTCCGGGACCAGGGACCTCTGGGACGAGCAGTACTTC. The chain joins TRBV7-9 to TRBJ2-7, with D perhaps matching TRBD1 or TRBD2 (5 bases each). CDR1 is SEHNR and CDR2 is FQNEAQ in the germline V gene (reference sequence). V was clipped by 3 bases and J by 5 bases, with 23 bases between them. CDR3 length: 17 residues.